This TCR beta chain was obtained from a study of T cell repertoires in cytomegalovirus infection. Study-level information: Evidence of both CMV infection and a matching HLA type came from public TCR beta signatures. Broader study findings: Accumulated public TCR beta family frequency recognized individuals carrying CMV together with the relevant HLA. The study found HLA-C-restricted CMV-specific TCR beta clonotypes dominating the ex vivo response.

TCRdb used MiXCR to reprocess the reads, holding one entry per CDR3 protein. Among around 320,000 distinct CDR3 sequences listed, 9% to 9.5% were seen once. This clonotype was observed a few times. The antigen is undetermined. CDR3 size: 14 residues. Unmatched junction bases numbered 9, after V lost 0 bases and J lost 13 bases. The TCR sequence derives from a human donor in good health (CMV status not recorded). Some clones in this sample may be carry-over from other donors' samples. The genes are TRBV12-3 or TRBV12-4 and TRBJ2-1; 7 bases agree with TRBD2. Specimen: PBMCs. The CDR3 is CASSLAGGYSFQFF. Written as DNA, the CDR3 is TGTGCCAGCAGTTTAGCGGGGGGGTATTCTTTTCAGTTCTTC.